Shown below are 2 T cell receptor beta chains from a single sample sequenced in a study of cytomegalovirus exposure and HLA in healthy donors. In the PCR, 60 Vbeta and 13 Jbeta primers were used. This table comes from immunoSEQ multiplex PCR, and its TCRdb copy is limited to in-frame clones, with some not included. This table has about 150,000 clones, around nine tenths appearing once. The source material was PBMCs. The receptor source for this set is a woman aged 25 to 39 in good health and CMV-seronegative.

This sequence joins TRBV7-8 and TRBJ2-7; the D gene is possibly TRBD2 (6 bases). Trimming removed 4 bases at V and 2 bases at J, with 18 bases between. Germline lookup yields CDR1 SGHVS and CDR2 FQNEAQ. The CDR3 length is 16 residues. As DNA, the CDR3 is TGTGCCAGCAGCTCTCTAGCGAGATCCGCGGCCTACGAGCAGTACTTC. It codes for CASSSLARSAAYEQYF.

DNA of the CDR3: TGTGCCAGTTGCAACAGGTTCACGAACACTGAAGCTTTCTTT. Protein: CASCNRFTNTEAFF. V and J are TRBV19 and TRBJ1-1; the D gene is possibly TRBD1 (5 bases). V was shortened by 8 bases and J by 1 base, with 14 bases between the two germline ends. The CDR3 spans 14 residues. Germline values: CDR1 LNHDA, CDR2 SQIVND (reference sequence).